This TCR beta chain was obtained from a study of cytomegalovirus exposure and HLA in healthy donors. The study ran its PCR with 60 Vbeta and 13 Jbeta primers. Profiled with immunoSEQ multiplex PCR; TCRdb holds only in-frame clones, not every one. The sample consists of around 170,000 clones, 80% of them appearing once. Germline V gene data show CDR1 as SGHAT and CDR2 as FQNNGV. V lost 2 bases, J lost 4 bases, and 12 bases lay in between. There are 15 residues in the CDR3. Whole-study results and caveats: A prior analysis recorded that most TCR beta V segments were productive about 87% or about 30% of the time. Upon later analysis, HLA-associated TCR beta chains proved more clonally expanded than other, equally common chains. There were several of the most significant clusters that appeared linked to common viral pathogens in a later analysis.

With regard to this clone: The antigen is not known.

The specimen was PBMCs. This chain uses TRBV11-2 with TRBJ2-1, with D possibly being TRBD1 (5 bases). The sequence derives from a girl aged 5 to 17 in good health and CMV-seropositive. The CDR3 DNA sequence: TGTGCCAGCAGCTTAAGTACAGGAGCTTACAATGAGCAGTTCTTC. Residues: CASSLSTGAYNEQFF.